The next 3 T cell receptor beta chains were all read from a single sample in a study of blood T cell repertoires in COVID-19. Assay: immunoSEQ multiplex PCR; the TCRdb copy retains only in-frame clones and omits some. The table shows about 34,000 clones, with over 80% occurring only once. The sample consisted of peripheral blood. These receptors were taken from a man between 60 and 75 years old with active COVID-19.

The chain is built from TRBV6-5 and TRBJ2-7; D perhaps matches TRBD1 (5 bases). From germline, CDR1 is MNHEY and CDR2 SVGAGI. V was shortened by 0 bases and J by 3 bases, with 6 bases between the two germline ends. This CDR3 contains 13 residues. CDR3 loop: CASSYSGLYEQYF. The CDR3, as DNA: TGTGCCAGCAGTTACTCGGGGCTCTACGAGCAGTACTTC.

The rearrangement links TRBV9 to TRBJ2-3; TRBD2 agrees at 9 bases. J gave up 5 bases and V 4 bases, and 17 bases lay outside the gene matches. This CDR3 has 18 residues. Germline values: CDR1 SGDLS, CDR2 YYNGEE. This CDR3 reads CASSSPAGGPKLRDTQYF. DNA of the CDR3: TGTGCCAGCAGCTCTCCGGCGGGAGGGCCTAAGCTGAGAGATACGCAGTATTTT.

The chain couples TRBV2 to TRBJ1-5; a weak D match, TRBD1 (5 bases). This CDR3 comprises 13 residues. CDR1 is SNHLY, CDR2 FYNNEI, per germline. The V and J ends lost 6 bases and 7 bases respectively, with 13 bases between them. CDR3 coding DNA: TGTGCCAGCAGGGTAACGGGGGTCCAGCCCCAGCATTTT. It yields the protein CASRVTGVQPQHF.